The clone carrying this T cell receptor (beta chain) was recorded many times. Described time point: newly diagnosed GD, antithyroid drugs for less than 3 months. RNA from PBMCs was the source of the TCR library. Library construction for TCR beta used iRepertoire HTBI primers and Arm-PCR of CDR3 regions. TCRdb itself ran the multiplex PCR reads through MiXCR, one entry per CDR3 protein. The sample holds 250,000 to 300,000 distinct CDR3 sequences, around 19% seen once. The CDR3 has 10 amino acids. V was shortened by 3 bases and J by 8 bases, with 4 bases between the two germline ends. These data belong to a study of regulatory T cells in long-lasting Graves disease. These data were also reused for a study on T cells in Graves' hyperthyroidism and ophthalmopathy.

The chain links TRBV12-3 or TRBV12-4 to TRBJ1-2; no clear D. This specimen consisted of peripheral blood mononuclear cells (PBMCs), obtained at new diagnosis, from a patient treated with antithyroid drugs. The receptor was derived from a woman aged 25 to 39 with Graves disease. As DNA, the CDR3 is TGTGCCAGCAGTTTGCGAGGCTACACCTTC. Amino acid sequence: CASSLRGYTF.